This passage covers 22 T cell receptor beta chains from one sample sequenced in a study of CD8+ T cells in alopecia areata. TCR sequencing used cDNA made by reverse transcription of extracted RNA. Sequenced by immunoSEQ multiplex PCR; TCRdb stores in-frame clones only, minus some. The sample lists about 180,000 clones; about 54% were seen once. Treatment in this sample: oral pan-JAK inhibitor, 5-10 mg twice daily. The source was CD4+ T cells sorted from blood, collected at approximately week 60, from a patient treated with tofacitinib. These receptor sequences come from a human donor with alopecia areata.

The V call is TRBV30, the J call TRBJ1-3; no reliable D call. Trimming stripped 4 bases from V and 0 bases from J, with 10 bases between. This CDR3 is 14 amino acids long. Germline CDR1 is GTSNPN and CDR2 is SVGIG (reference sequence). The CDR3 bases are TGTGCCTGGATCACCCCGGGCTCTGGAAACACCATATATTTT. Protein product: CAWITPGSGNTIYF.

This clone was seen a handful of times. This chain connects TRBV30 to TRBJ2-3, with D possibly TRBD2 on 6 matching bases. Germline V gene data show CDR1 as GTSNPN and CDR2 as SVGIG (reference sequence). This CDR3 comprises 12 residues. The ends were cut back, 5 bases at V and 2 bases at J, with 8 bases in the middle. The CDR3 region is CAWSDYTDTQYF. The CDR3 DNA is TGTGCCTGGTCGGACTACACAGATACGCAGTATTTT. The variable domain in full, with the rest retrieved from reference TRBV30 and TRBJ2-3, is SQTIHQWPATLVQPVGSPLSLECTVEGTSNPNLYWYRQAAGRGLQLLFYSVGIGQISSEVPQNLSASRPQDRQFILSSKKLLLSDSGFYLCAWSDYTDTQYFGPGTRLTVL.

The J gene is TRBJ1-5, the V gene TRBV27, with a tentative D call TRBD1 (5 bases). The V gene lost 4 bases and the J gene lost 3 bases, with 10 bases spanning the gap. Germline loops: CDR1 MNHEY, CDR2 SMNVEV (reference sequence). The CDR3 extends over 14 amino acids. The CDR3 DNA follows: TGTGCCAGCAGTTCAGGGCTACTCAATCAGCCCCAGCATTTT. Protein product: CASSSGLLNQPQHF.

This clone was recorded a few times. The rearrangement joins TRBV29-1 to TRBJ1-1; D is possibly TRBD1 (6 bases). Germline V gene sequence: CDR1 SQVTM, CDR2 ANQGSEA. This CDR3 comprises 13 residues. V was pared by 6 bases and J by 6 bases, with 17 bases between. DNA for the CDR3: TGCAGCGTGAGGACAGTCCTCCGGCCTGAAGCTTTCTTT. This encodes CSVRTVLRPEAFF.

The chain combines TRBV18 with TRBJ1-4; TRBD1 is a possible D gene (5 bases). The CDR3 has 16 amino acids. The V gene's germline CDR1 is KGHSH and CDR2 LQKENI. The V and J ends lost 1 base and 7 bases respectively, with 16 bases between them. CDR3 in DNA: TGTGCCAGCTCACCACTTTGGAGGGGTGAGAGTGAAAAACTGTTTTTT. Its protein product is CASSPLWRGESEKLFF.

V and J are TRBV2 and TRBJ2-6; 9 nucleotides line up with TRBD1. The trim removed 1 base at V and 0 bases at J, leaving 7 bases unmatched. The CDR3 totals 19 residues. Germline loops: CDR1 SNHLY, CDR2 FYNNEI. Here the CDR3 reads CASSEGLGQGNSGANVLTF. The CDR3 DNA reads TGTGCCAGCAGTGAAGGTCTGGGACAGGGAAACTCTGGGGCCAACGTCCTGACTTTC.

The genes are TRBV7-9 and TRBJ2-2; TRBD1 matches at 9 bases. CDR1 SEHNR and CDR2 FQNEAQ come from the germline V gene (reference sequence). The CDR3 is 18 amino acids. V shed 5 bases, J shed 3 bases, and the junction held 13 bases outside the gene matches. The CDR3 bases are TGTGCCAGCAGCCCTTCCAGGGACAGGGTCGGGTACACCGGGGAGCTGTTTTTT. Its translation: CASSPSRDRVGYTGELFF.

The rearrangement links TRBV20-1 to TRBJ1-2, with D tentatively TRBD1 (6 bases). Per the germline V gene, CDR1 is DFQATT and CDR2 is SNEGSKA (reference sequence). The CDR3 runs 11 residues. V was clipped by 8 bases and J by 5 bases, with 12 bases between them. DNA of the CDR3: TGCAGTCTCCGAGGGGGGTATGGCTACACCTTC. This codes for CSLRGGYGYTF.

The chain's CDR3 is CASSQGEGHQETQYF. The CDR3 bases are TGCGCCAGCAGCCAAGGGGAGGGCCACCAAGAGACCCAGTACTTC. The rearrangement links TRBV4-1 to TRBJ2-5; 7 bases map to TRBD2. The germline CDR1 and CDR2 sequences are MGHRA and YSYEKL. The length of the CDR3 is 15 residues. J was trimmed by 0 bases and V by 1 base; bases with no gene match: 2.

The chain links TRBV5-1 to TRBJ2-7, with D uncertain. CDR1 and CDR2 from the germline V gene are SGHRS and YFSETQ. The CDR3 totals 14 residues. V was trimmed by 2 bases and J by 1 base, leaving 10 bases between them. CDR3 coding DNA: TGCGCCAGCAGCTTCAGCTTCCCTTCCTACGAGCAGTACTTC. It translates to CASSFSFPSYEQYF.

The chain employs TRBV2 and TRBJ2-7; 7 bases fit TRBD1. With 6 bases clipped from V and 3 bases from J, the junction kept 11 bases outside the gene matches. The CDR3 has 15 amino acids. Germline V gives CDR1 SNHLY, CDR2 FYNNEI. CDR3 nucleotide sequence: TGTGCCAGCAGGCCTAAGTTACGGGACAGCTACGAGCAGTACTTC. Protein product: CASRPKLRDSYEQYF.

This clone appeared a few times. The chain employs TRBV4-2 and TRBJ1-1; D ambiguous. Trimming took off 0 bases at V and 7 bases at J, with 12 bases between the two ends. The germline CDR1 and CDR2 sequences are LGHNA and YNFKEQ. This CDR3 has 14 amino acids. The CDR3 region is CASSQDLSPHEAFF. DNA for the CDR3: TGTGCCAGCAGCCAAGATTTAAGTCCACATGAAGCTTTCTTT.

The chain combines TRBV5-1 with TRBJ2-7; unclear D gene. The V and J ends lost 4 bases and 4 bases respectively, with 6 bases between them. Germline V CDR1 and CDR2: SGHRS, YFSETQ. The CDR3 spans 11 residues. In DNA, the CDR3 is TGCGCCAGCAGCACGGAATACGAGCAGTACTTC. Translated, it gives CASSTEYEQYF.

This clone has a handful of counts. This chain uses TRBV5-1 with TRBJ2-1; D might be TRBD1 or TRBD2, each matching 5 bases. Looked up from germline, CDR1 is SGHRS and CDR2 is YFSETQ. The CDR3 totals 14 residues. Trimming pared 4 bases from V and 7 bases from J, leaving 15 bases between. This chain's CDR3 is CASSIDRDGNEQFF. The CDR3 DNA is TGCGCCAGCAGCATAGACCGGGACGGGAATGAGCAGTTCTTC.

This clone occurred a few times. The chain has TRBV6-5 and TRBJ1-1, with TRBD1 as a possible D gene (6 bases). The CDR3 spans 15 residues. The V end lost 5 bases, the J end lost 1 base, and 14 bases lay between the germline ends. Per the germline V gene, CDR1 is MNHEY and CDR2 is SVGAGI. The CDR3 DNA reads as TGTGCCAGCAGTGCGGCAGGGGCAGGGAACACTGAAGCTTTCTTT. The encoded protein is CASSAAGAGNTEAFF.

This clone was observed a few times. The rearrangement joins TRBV5-1 to TRBJ2-2; D is undetermined. Germline loops: CDR1 SGHRS, CDR2 YFSETQ. Between the trimmed V and J ends, which lost 0 bases and 4 bases, there was a span of 7 bases. This CDR3 is 14 amino acids long. Here the CDR3 DNA reads TGCGCCAGCAGCTTGGTAGCTCTCACCGGGGAGCTGTTTTTT. Amino acid sequence: CASSLVALTGELFF.

The V gene is TRBV7-6, the J gene TRBJ2-5; possible D gene TRBD1, 5 bases. V was clipped by 1 base and J by 3 bases, with 18 bases between them. Looked up from germline, CDR1 is SGHVS and CDR2 is FNYEAQ. CDR3 length equals 17 residues. In DNA, the CDR3 is TGTGCCAGCAGCTTAGAAGCTGTACAGGCCCCGAAAGAGACCCAGTACTTC. Encoded protein: CASSLEAVQAPKETQYF. The variable domain in full, with the rest retrieved from reference TRBV7-6 and TRBJ2-5, is GAGVSQSPRYKVTKRGQDVALRCDPISGHVSLYWYRQALGQGPEFLTYFNYEAQQDKSGLPNDRFSAERPEGSISTLTIQRTEQRDSAMYRCASSLEAVQAPKETQYFGPGTRLLVL.

This clone was detected only a few times. The chain has TRBV29-1 and TRBJ2-1; possibly TRBD2 for D (6 bases). CDR3 size: 15 residues. Germline V CDR1 and CDR2: SQVTM, ANQGSEA. V lost 0 bases, J lost 3 bases, and 12 bases lay in between. CDR3 coding DNA: TGCAGCGTTGAAGATTTCGGGGGAAGCTACAATGAGCAGTTCTTC. It translates to CSVEDFGGSYNEQFF.

This clone was recorded a few times. In DNA, the CDR3 is TGCGCCAGCAGCCAAACCGTCGGGGGGCCCTACGAGCAGTACTTC. It yields the protein CASSQTVGGPYEQYF. J is TRBJ2-7 and V is TRBV5-1; TRBD2 might be the D (7 bases). V lost 4 bases and J 2 bases, leaving 16 bases between the germline ends. This CDR3 is 15 amino acids long. Germline V gene data show CDR1 as SGHRS and CDR2 as YFSETQ.

V and J are TRBV9 and TRBJ1-2, with D possibly being TRBD1 (5 bases). With 0 bases removed from V and 5 bases from J, the gap between germline ends came to 11 bases. CDR3 length: 14 amino acids. The germline V gene encodes CDR1 SGDLS and CDR2 YYNGEE. The CDR3, as DNA: TGTGCCAGCAGCGTAGCAAGGGGTGGGTATGGCTACACCTTC. Protein: CASSVARGGYGYTF.

J is TRBJ1-6 and V is TRBV30, with D possibly matching TRBD1 (5 bases). The ends were cut back, 5 bases at V and 5 bases at J, with 22 bases in the middle. CDR1 is GTSNPN, CDR2 SVGIG, per germline (reference sequence). The CDR3 is made up of 17 amino acids. The CDR3: CAWAFSGTFIDNSPLHF. In DNA, the CDR3 is TGTGCCTGGGCATTCTCCGGGACGTTCATCGATAATTCACCCCTCCACTTT.

The chain uses TRBV7-2 and TRBJ1-1; unclear D gene. V gave up 4 bases and J gave up 5 bases, with 8 bases separating them. The CDR3 length is 12 residues. From germline, CDR1 is SGHTA and CDR2 FQGNSA. The CDR3 DNA reads TGTGCCAGCAGCTACGGTGGGACTGAAGCTTTCTTT. Its translation: CASSYGGTEAFF.